This T cell receptor (beta chain) is drawn from a study of blood T cell repertoires in COVID-19. Study-wide background: T cells, B-cell-depleted T cells, or PBMCs provided the cDNA or gDNA that served as material.

The length of the CDR3 is 14 residues. The germline V gene encodes CDR1 SGHRS and CDR2 YFSETQ. Losses at the gene ends were 0 bases for V and 6 bases for J; bases not matched to a gene: 3. This clone was seen only a few times. The data were produced by immunoSEQ multiplex PCR, yet TCRdb's version contains in-frame clones alone and is incomplete. The table has tens of thousands of clones, 70% to 90% seen once. This TCR was recovered from a man between 65 and 85 years old with acute or convalescent COVID-19. What was sequenced was peripheral blood. The rearrangement links TRBV5-1 to TRBJ1-5, with 7 nucleotides matching TRBD1. This chain's CDR3 is CASSLGQGGQPQHF. CDR3 nucleotides: TGCGCCAGCAGCTTGGGGCAGGGGGGTCAGCCCCAGCATTTT.